This T cell receptor (beta chain) was recovered during a study of T-cell reconstitution after alpha-beta-depleted transplantation in children. Note on this clonotype: The antigen remains unidentified.

Per the germline V gene, CDR1 is SGHRS and CDR2 is YFSETQ. The CDR3 contains 22 residues. Losses at the gene ends were 0 bases for V and 1 base for J; bases not matched to a gene: 17. Findings and limits, study-wide: Several hundred expanded graft clones reportedly were the source of alpha-beta T cells about two months after transplant. One year post-transplant, T-cell counts and diversity were largely derived from T cells produced anew. Surviving recipient T cells and thymic progenitors produced the high day-60 TCRbeta diversity seen in some patients.

The library targeted TCRbeta and was prepared with unique molecular identifiers. TCRdb passed the PCR reads through MiXCR, listing each CDR3 protein once. The table lists about 830,000 distinct CDR3 sequences, about 16% of them singletons. The chain carries TRBV5-1 and TRBJ2-4, with TRBD2 identical over 12 bases. The material sequenced was PBMCs, mostly from graft donor cells, taken 360 days after TCRalphabeta/CD19-depleted stem cell transplant. The TCR originated in a male patient younger than 18 who had a stem cell transplant for acute lymphoblastic leukemia, so the T cells may come from the graft donor. The CDR3 spells CASSLGAPGTSGFNGAKNIQYF. DNA for the CDR3: TGCGCCAGCAGCTTGGGGGCCCCCGGGACTAGCGGGTTCAACGGGGCCAAAAACATTCAGTACTTC.